Following are 30 T cell receptor beta chains from one sample sequenced in a study of blood T cell repertoires in COVID-19. Some clones are missing from TCRdb's copy, which holds only in-frame ones; the method was immunoSEQ multiplex PCR. Of over 120,000 clones listed, under 90% were seen once; the top ten hold about 4%. Sequences were obtained from peripheral blood. These TCRs come from a man aged 65-85 years who had recovered from COVID-19.

This rearrangement joins TRBV21-1 to TRBJ2-7; TRBD1, the table's D call, was not compared with the DNA. TRBV21-1 is a listed pseudogene. CDR3 length: 22 amino acids. CDR3 amino acids: CASIRLTCAQSGDRWFSYEQYF. The DNA for the CDR3 is TGTGCCAGCATTCGTCTAACCTGCGCTCAAAGCGGTGACAGGTGGTTCTCCTACGAGCAGTACTTC.

The CDR3 here is CSAGGTTNNYGYTF. The CDR3 DNA follows: TGCAGTGCTGGTGGGACAACGAATAACTATGGCTACACCTTC. V is TRBV20-1 and J is TRBJ1-2; weak D call: TRBD1 (6 bases). This CDR3 contains 14 residues. Trimming removed 5 bases at V and 1 base at J, with 14 bases between. CDR1 and CDR2 from the germline V gene are DFQATT and SNEGSKA (reference sequence).

In this sample, this clone turned up many times. The chain recombines TRBV7-6 with TRBJ2-3; a weak D match, TRBD2 (6 bases). The germline gives CDR1 SGHVS, CDR2 FNYEAQ. The CDR3 extends over 14 amino acids. The V and J ends lost 5 bases and 4 bases respectively, with 13 bases between them. CDR3 region: CASSLSGKADTQYF. DNA of the CDR3: TGTGCCAGCAGCCTTAGCGGAAAGGCAGATACGCAGTATTTT.

The genes are TRBV5-6 and TRBJ2-5; no definite D call. V was cut by 3 bases and J by 2 bases, with 8 bases left in between. Germline CDR1 is SGHDT and CDR2 is YYEEEE. The CDR3 totals 13 residues. The CDR3 sequence is CASSSHGQETQYF. As DNA, the CDR3 is TGTGCCAGCAGCTCCCACGGGCAAGAGACCCAGTACTTC. Full variable domain (remainder filled in from reference TRBV5-6 and TRBJ2-5): DAGVTQSPTHLIKTRGQQVTLRCSPKSGHDTVSWYQQALGQGPQFIFQYYEEEERQRGNFPDRFSGHQFPNYSSELNVNALLLGDSALYLCASSSHGQETQYFGPGTRLLVL.

The J gene is TRBJ1-5, the V gene TRBV14; 9 bases are a match to TRBD1. Unmatched junction bases numbered 5, after V lost 6 bases and J lost 2 bases. The CDR3 is 15 residues long. In germline, CDR1 is SGHDN, CDR2 FVKESK. This chain's CDR3 is CASRNRGRGNQPQHF. In nucleotides, the CDR3 is TGTGCCAGCAGAAACAGGGGGCGCGGCAATCAGCCCCAGCATTTT.

This clone has a handful of counts. The chain recombines TRBV5-1 with TRBJ2-5; tentatively, D is TRBD2 (5 bases). This CDR3 region has 14 residues. The V gene's germline CDR1 is SGHRS and CDR2 YFSETQ. Between the trimmed V and J ends, which lost 0 bases and 3 bases, there was a span of 9 bases. In DNA form, the CDR3 reads TGCGCCAGCAGCTTGGCTATCGGGGAAGAGACCCAGTACTTC. Protein: CASSLAIGEETQYF.

The chain uses TRBV11-2 and TRBJ2-1; 7 nucleotides align to TRBD1. Trimming at V came to 5 bases and at J to 0 bases, leaving 7 bases not matched to a gene. Germline-derived CDR1 and CDR2 are SGHAT and FQNNGV. The CDR3 totals 16 residues. The CDR3 DNA sequence: TGTGCCAGCAGCCCCGGGACAGCGATCTCCTACAATGAGCAGTTCTTC. Encoded protein: CASSPGTAISYNEQFF.

The V gene is TRBV2, the J gene TRBJ2-7; D might be TRBD2 (6 bases). This CDR3 is built from 15 residues. The ends were cut back, 6 bases at V and 5 bases at J, with 20 bases in the middle. CDR1 and CDR2 from the germline V gene are SNHLY and FYNNEI. The CDR3 loop reads CASRGTGLSENEQYF. Written as DNA, the CDR3 is TGTGCCAGCAGGGGTACGGGACTCTCTGAGAACGAGCAGTACTTC.

The chain's CDR3 is CSASSDRGDTEAFF. In DNA form, the CDR3 reads TGCAGTGCTAGTTCGGACAGGGGGGACACTGAAGCTTTCTTT. The V call is TRBV20-1, the J call TRBJ1-1; 10 bases map to TRBD1. V shed 3 bases, J shed 3 bases, and the junction held 4 bases outside the gene matches. Germline V CDR1 and CDR2: DFQATT, SNEGSKA (reference sequence). The CDR3 has 14 amino acids.

By share of the sample, this clone is medium-sized. V usage is TRBV7-9 and J usage is TRBJ2-1, with 9 bases fitting TRBD2. Germline V lookup: CDR1 SEHNR, CDR2 FQNEAQ (reference sequence). V gave up 5 bases and J gave up 0 bases; unmatched junction bases: 5. This CDR3 is built from 16 residues. CDR3 DNA: TGTGCCAGCAGCCCCTTAGCGGGAGTCTCCTACAATGAGCAGTTCTTC. Protein sequence: CASSPLAGVSYNEQFF.

The chain carries TRBV16 and TRBJ2-7; 9 nucleotides align to TRBD1. The CDR3 runs to 15 residues. Looked up from germline, CDR1 is KGHSY and CDR2 is FQNENV. V dropped 3 bases and J dropped 4; count of bases not matched to a gene: 7. The CDR3 bases are TGTGCCAGCAGCCACCCGGACAGGGGCGCGTACGAGCAGTACTTC. Translated: CASSHPDRGAYEQYF.

The sample holds one count of this clone. The chain has TRBV5-1 and TRBJ2-5; 10 nucleotides agree with TRBD1. Germline lookup yields CDR1 SGHRS and CDR2 YFSETQ. The CDR3 runs 16 residues. V lost 4 bases to trimming and J lost 4 bases; unmatched junction nucleotides: 10. The CDR3 spells CASSGPTGTGAETQYF. CDR3 DNA: TGCGCCAGCAGCGGACCCACCGGGACAGGGGCAGAGACCCAGTACTTC.

V is TRBV7-9 and J is TRBJ2-5; TRBD2 agrees at 8 bases. Germline assignment: CDR1 SEHNR and CDR2 FQNEAQ (reference sequence). The CDR3 contains 15 residues. Trimming removed 6 bases from V and 4 bases from J; junction bases left unmatched: 10. The chain's CDR3 is CASRGYGLAGETQYF. The CDR3 DNA is TGTGCCAGCAGAGGATACGGGCTAGCGGGAGAGACCCAGTACTTC.

The rearrangement links TRBV29-1 to TRBJ1-2; D not certain. Trimming pared 4 bases from V and 0 bases from J, leaving 9 bases between. This CDR3 has 13 residues. Germline V gene sequence: CDR1 SQVTM, CDR2 ANQGSEA. CDR3 nucleotides: TGCAGCGTTGTTGGTACAGCTAACTATGGCTACACCTTC. It translates to CSVVGTANYGYTF.

V gene TRBV5-8 combines with J gene TRBJ1-1; D is possibly TRBD1 (5 bases). With 7 bases removed from V and 10 bases from J, the gap between germline ends came to 23 bases. Germline assignment: CDR1 SGHTS and CDR2 YDEGEE. This CDR3 spans 14 amino acids. CDR3 nucleotides: TGTGCCAGCCTACGCAGGGAGGCCTTTACAGGAGCTTTCTTT. Protein sequence: CASLRREAFTGAFF.

This rearrangement joins TRBV28 to TRBJ2-1; 9 nucleotides match TRBD2. V shed 3 bases, J shed 1 base, and the junction held 7 bases outside the gene matches. The CDR3 runs to 17 residues. CDR1 is MDHEN, CDR2 SYDVKM, per germline. The CDR3 region has the DNA TGTGCCAGCAGTTTGTCCTCTAGCGGGGATTCCTACAATGAGCAGTTCTTC. Amino acid sequence: CASSLSSSGDSYNEQFF.

This chain uses TRBV30 with TRBJ2-2; TRBD2 matches at 10 bases. The junction had 5 bases not matched to a gene; V was cut back by 2 bases and J by 2 bases. From germline, CDR1 is GTSNPN and CDR2 SVGIG (reference sequence). The CDR3 is 16 amino acids. CDR3 region: CAWSNPLAGNTGELFF. The CDR3 DNA reads as TGTGCCTGGAGTAATCCACTAGCGGGAAACACCGGGGAGCTGTTTTTT. Using reference TRBV30 and TRBJ2-2 for the parts outside the CDR3, the full variable domain is SQTIHQWPATLVQPVGSPLSLECTVEGTSNPNLYWYRQAAGRGLQLLFYSVGIGQISSEVPQNLSASRPQDRQFILSSKKLLLSDSGFYLCAWSNPLAGNTGELFFGEGSRLTVL.

This clone was counted a single time. The CDR3: CASSLDGGGNQPQHF. CDR3 nucleotides: TGTGCCAGCAGCTTGGATGGAGGGGGCAATCAGCCCCAGCATTTT. The rearrangement uses TRBV5-4 and TRBJ1-5, with D perhaps TRBD1 (5 bases). The CDR3 spans 15 residues. V lost 0 bases, J lost 2 bases, and 9 bases lay in between. The V gene's germline CDR1 is SGHNT and CDR2 YYREEE (reference sequence).

The chain has TRBV6-6 and TRBJ2-1, with a tentative D call TRBD2 (6 bases). Trimming removed 2 bases at V and 12 bases at J, with 11 bases between. Looked up from germline, CDR1 is MNHNY and CDR2 is SVGAGI (reference sequence). This CDR3 has 12 residues. CDR3 DNA: TGTGCCAGCAGTTACACGACTAGTCTGCAGTTCTTC. This gives the protein CASSYTTSLQFF.

J is TRBJ2-5 and V is TRBV6-2 or TRBV6-3, with TRBD1 matching 8 bases. Germline V gene data show CDR1 as MNHEY and CDR2 as SVGEGT. This CDR3 spans 15 amino acids. The V and J ends lost 5 bases and 4 bases, in that order; junction bases with no gene match: 9. The DNA for the CDR3 is TGTGCCAGCAGTAATACCGGGACAGGCTCAGAGACCCAGTACTTC. Its protein product is CASSNTGTGSETQYF.

The chain joins TRBV10-2 to TRBJ2-5, with D possibly TRBD2 on 7 matching bases. Trimming left V 2 bases short and J 5 bases short, with 15 bases between. Germline CDR1 and CDR2: WSHSY and SAAADI. CDR3 size: 15 residues. CDR3 bases: TGCGCCAGCAGTGAGATGGGGGGGCGCCGGGAGACCCAGTACTTC. Translated: CASSEMGGRRETQYF.

The chain recombines TRBV7-9 with TRBJ1-1; unclear D gene. The CDR3 extends over 15 amino acids. V shed 1 base and J shed 3 bases, with 12 bases lying between them. Germline loops: CDR1 SEHNR, CDR2 FQNEAQ (reference sequence). Here the CDR3 DNA reads TGTGCCAGCAGCTTAGGCGCTGGTCTGGACACTGAAGCTTTCTTT. Residues: CASSLGAGLDTEAFF.

The V call is TRBV7-2, the J call TRBJ2-7, with D perhaps matching TRBD2 (5 bases). The CDR3 runs 15 residues. V was clipped by 0 bases and J by 7 bases, with 16 bases between them. Germline-derived CDR1 and CDR2 are SGHTA and FQGNSA. The CDR3 loop reads CASSLARGPGGEQYF. In nucleotides, the CDR3 is TGTGCCAGCAGCTTAGCGCGCGGCCCAGGCGGGGAGCAGTACTTC.

The CDR3 region has the DNA TGCAGCGTTGTCGGTCTAGCAGAGACCCAGTACTTC. It translates to CSVVGLAETQYF. The chain is built from TRBV29-1 and TRBJ2-5, with a weak D call TRBD2 (5 bases). This CDR3 has 12 residues. The germline V gene has CDR1 SQVTM and CDR2 ANQGSEA. V was trimmed by 4 bases and J by 4 bases, leaving 10 bases between them. Together with reference TRBV29-1 and TRBJ2-5, the CDR3 gives the full variable domain: SAVISQKPSRDICQRGTSLTIQCQVDSQVTMMFWYRQQPGQSLTLIATANQGSEATYESGFVIDKFPISRPNLTFSTLTVSNMSPEDSSIYLCSVVGLAETQYFGPGTRLLVL.

The CDR3 nucleotides read TGCGCCAGCAGTGAGTCGACAGGGGGGGACACTGAAGCTTTCTTT. Its protein is CASSESTGGDTEAFF. The chain joins TRBV10-2 to TRBJ1-1; the match to TRBD1 covers 9 bases. The CDR3 has 15 residues. V gave up 0 bases and J gave up 3 bases; unmatched junction bases: 2. Germline assignment: CDR1 WSHSY and CDR2 SAAADI.

J is TRBJ2-7 and V is TRBV11-2; 7 bases fit TRBD1. The CDR3 sequence is 15 residues long. Germline V gene sequence: CDR1 SGHAT, CDR2 FQNNGV. V lost 7 bases to trimming and J lost 1 base; unmatched junction nucleotides: 10. The CDR3 here is CASTTNHRGSYEQYF. In DNA, the CDR3 is TGTGCCAGCACCACTAATCACAGGGGTTCCTACGAGCAGTACTTC.

This clone was observed a handful of times. J is TRBJ2-1 and V is TRBV29-1; 8 nucleotides match TRBD1. The CDR3 runs to 16 residues. The V gene end was trimmed by 8 bases and the J gene end by 0 bases; junction bases not matched to a gene: 12. The germline gives CDR1 SQVTM, CDR2 ANQGSEA. This CDR3 is CSMGQARTSSYNEQFF. CDR3 DNA sequence: TGCAGCATGGGACAGGCGAGGACTTCCTCCTACAATGAGCAGTTCTTC.

This clone was found many times. The chain links TRBV30 to TRBJ1-6, with D possibly being TRBD1 (5 bases). The V and J ends lost 4 bases and 8 bases respectively, with 9 bases between them. Germline CDR1 and CDR2: GTSNPN and SVGIG (reference sequence). CDR3 size: 12 residues. The CDR3 here is CAWKDSHSPLHF. Written as DNA, the CDR3 is TGTGCCTGGAAAGACAGCCATTCACCCCTCCACTTT.

Here the CDR3 reads CASSPLWGLGQETQYF. The CDR3 DNA follows: TGTGCCAGCAGCCCTCTCTGGGGACTGGGCCAAGAGACCCAGTACTTC. The chain employs TRBV7-9 and TRBJ2-5, with D possibly TRBD2 on 6 matching bases. CDR3 length equals 16 residues. The V end lost 5 bases, the J end lost 1 base, and 17 bases lay between the germline ends. Germline assignment: CDR1 SEHNR and CDR2 FQNEAQ (reference sequence).

The CDR3, as DNA: TGTGCCTGCGACAGGGCCACCGGGGAGCTGTTTTTT. Translation gives CACDRATGELFF. The J gene is TRBJ2-2, the V gene TRBV30, with 7 bases lining up with TRBD1. The CDR3 spans 12 residues. The trim removed 6 bases at V and 4 bases at J, leaving 2 bases unmatched. Germline V gene lookup returns CDR1 GTSNPN and CDR2 SVGIG (reference sequence).